This entry lists 25 T cell receptor beta chains sequenced from one sample in a study of CD8 T cells in ankylosing spondylitis. Findings and caveats of the study: Seemingly distinctive of ankylosing spondylitis blood was a TCR beta motif formed by eight highly homologous variants.

TCRdb processed the 5' RACE reads anew with MiXCR; each CDR3 protein has one entry. The table includes about 390,000 distinct CDR3 sequences, about a fifth detected once. Their target antigens are unknown. What was sequenced was blood, either unsorted or a sorted T cell fraction (not recorded which). These receptors all come from a male donor with ankylosing spondylitis.

J is TRBJ1-5 and V is TRBV28, with 7 bases lining up with TRBD1. Trimming removed 8 bases from V and 1 base from J; junction bases left unmatched: 8. This CDR3 has 15 residues. Looked up from germline, CDR1 is MDHEN and CDR2 is SYDVKM. The chain's CDR3 is CASRWGQTSNQPQHF. The CDR3 DNA follows: TGTGCCAGCCGATGGGGACAGACGAGCAATCAGCCCCAGCATTTT.

V is TRBV11-1 and J is TRBJ1-2; TRBD1 matches 7 bases. V shed 1 base, J shed 10 bases, and the junction held 6 bases outside the gene matches. Germline V gives CDR1 SGHAT, CDR2 FQDESV (reference sequence). The CDR3 sequence is 13 residues long. In nucleotides, the CDR3 is TGTGCCAGCAGCTTAGAGCTGGGACAGTCCTACACCTTC. Protein product: CASSLELGQSYTF.

The table lists this clonotype with a few counts. This chain uses TRBV3-1 with TRBJ2-1; D unresolved. CDR1 and CDR2 (germline): LGHDT, YNNKEL (reference sequence). The CDR3 extends over 13 amino acids. Trimming took 0 bases from V and 8 from J, leaving 8 bases between them. Written as DNA, the CDR3 is TGTGCCAGCAGCCAAGATAGGTCTCATGAGCAGTTCTTC. It is translated as CASSQDRSHEQFF.

This clonotype was seen more than once but under ten times. The chain recombines TRBV12-3 or TRBV12-4 with TRBJ2-1; 12 nucleotides match TRBD2. The CDR3 is 17 residues long. V was pared by 6 bases and J by 7 bases, with 13 bases of the junction left unmatched. The CDR3 here is CASSTRLAGDPRNEQFF. The CDR3 DNA follows: TGTGCCAGCAGCACCAGACTAGCGGGAGACCCTAGGAATGAGCAGTTCTTC.

This clonotype has more than one count but fewer than ten. This chain uses TRBV9 with TRBJ2-1, with no clear D. Germline V gives CDR1 SGDLS, CDR2 YYNGEE. The CDR3 extends over 15 amino acids. V was shortened by 0 bases and J by 0 bases, with 7 bases between the two germline ends. The CDR3 loop reads CASSVGPDSYNEQFF. The CDR3 nucleotides are TGTGCCAGCAGCGTAGGGCCAGACTCCTACAATGAGCAGTTCTTC.

This chain uses TRBV7-6 with TRBJ1-3; perhaps TRBD1 as D (5 bases). The CDR3 consists of 15 residues. Germline loops: CDR1 SGHVS, CDR2 FNYEAQ. V gave up 5 bases and J gave up 0 bases, with 11 bases separating them. CDR3 region: CASSQTAGSGNTIYF. Here the CDR3 DNA reads TGTGCCAGCAGCCAGACAGCTGGCTCTGGAAACACCATATATTTT.

CDR3 nucleotide sequence: TGTGCCAGCAGTCTATCAGGGCTCCCTGGCTACACCTTC. Encoded protein: CASSLSGLPGYTF. The chain combines TRBV2 with TRBJ1-2; D may be TRBD1 (5 bases). The V end lost 5 bases, the J end lost 7 bases, and 14 bases lay between the germline ends. Germline loops: CDR1 SNHLY, CDR2 FYNNEI. The CDR3 is 13 residues long.

V usage is TRBV20-1 and J usage is TRBJ2-2; D assignment may be TRBD1 or TRBD2 (5 bases each). V shed 6 bases and J shed 7 bases, with 21 bases lying between them. Germline V gene lookup returns CDR1 DFQATT and CDR2 SNEGSKA (reference sequence). CDR3 length: 15 amino acids. CDR3 sequence: CSARDRLSGSGELFF. The CDR3 bases are TGCAGTGCGAGGGACCGCTTAAGTGGAAGCGGGGAGCTGTTTTTT.

This clonotype has a handful of counts. The chain employs TRBV6-1 and TRBJ1-1; TRBD1 aligns across 7 bases. After removal of 6 bases from V and 2 bases from J, the junction contained 9 bases not matched to a gene. The CDR3 is 15 residues long. CDR1 and CDR2 (germline): MNHNS, SASEGT. CDR3 coding DNA: TGTGCCAGCAGCCTTGGGGACAGAGTCAACACTGAAGCTTTCTTT. This codes for CASSLGDRVNTEAFF.

CDR3 sequence reads: CASSDRSHGYTF. CDR3 nucleotides: TGTGCCAGCAGCGACAGGTCTCATGGCTACACCTTC. V is TRBV7-9 and J is TRBJ1-2; perhaps TRBD1 as D (6 bases). V was shortened by 5 bases and J by 6 bases, with 10 bases between the two germline ends. The germline gives CDR1 SEHNR, CDR2 FQNEAQ (reference sequence). The CDR3 contains 12 residues. Full variable domain (outside the CDR3, taken from reference TRBV7-9 and TRBJ1-2): DTGVSQNPRHKITKRGQNVTFRCDPISEHNRLYWYRQTLGQGPEFLTYFQNEAQLEKSRLLSDRFSAERPKGSFSTLEIQRTEQGDSAMYLCASSDRSHGYTFGSGTRLTVV.

This clonotype was recorded a few times. The V gene is TRBV5-1, the J gene TRBJ2-1, with D perhaps matching TRBD1 (6 bases). The length of the CDR3 is 16 residues. The V end lost 0 bases, the J end lost 0 bases, and 10 bases lay between the germline ends. Germline V lookup: CDR1 SGHRS, CDR2 YFSETQ. The CDR3 DNA reads as TGCGCCAGCAGCTTGGAGGACAGCCGCTCCTACAATGAGCAGTTCTTC. Its protein is CASSLEDSRSYNEQFF.

This rearrangement joins TRBV10-3 to TRBJ1-1; the match to TRBD1 covers 8 bases. Germline assignment: CDR1 ENHRY and CDR2 SYGVKD. The CDR3 runs 14 residues. Germline trimming cut 6 bases from V and 1 base from J; bases unmatched to any gene: 4. CDR3 nucleotide sequence: TGTGCCATCAGAGCCGGGACAGGGAACACTGAAGCTTTCTTT. This translates into CAIRAGTGNTEAFF.

This clonotype was seen more than once but under ten times. The rearrangement uses TRBV9 and TRBJ2-1; 9 nucleotides align to TRBD2. Germline assignment: CDR1 SGDLS and CDR2 YYNGEE. The CDR3 spans 15 residues. Germline trimming cut 3 bases from V and 6 bases from J; bases unmatched to any gene: 7. CDR3 residues: CASSARLAALNEQFF. Written as DNA, the CDR3 is TGTGCCAGCAGCGCCCGACTAGCGGCCCTCAATGAGCAGTTCTTC.

The chain uses TRBV6-1 and TRBJ2-3; 9 bases line up with TRBD2. Germline trimming cut 8 bases from V and 3 bases from J; bases unmatched to any gene: 9. Germline CDR1 and CDR2: MNHNS and SASEGT. The CDR3 has 15 amino acids. The CDR3 nucleotides are TGTGCCAGCGGAAGACTAGCGGAAACAACAGATACGCAGTATTTT. Translation gives CASGRLAETTDTQYF.

In its sample, this clonotype was seen a few times. The chain joins TRBV20-1 to TRBJ2-1, with 10 bases lining up with TRBD1. V trimming: 7 bases; J trimming: 5 bases; junction bases outside the gene matches: 8. The CDR3 is 14 amino acids. CDR1 is DFQATT, CDR2 SNEGSKA, per germline (reference sequence). The CDR3 DNA reads TGCAGTGGCCGGGACAGGGGATTGAACAATGAGCAGTTCTTC. Translated: CSGRDRGLNNEQFF.

This clonotype was detected only once. The J gene is TRBJ1-6, the V gene TRBV7-8; TRBD1 is a possible D gene (6 bases). V gave up 7 bases and J gave up 5 bases, with 9 bases separating them. Germline V lookup: CDR1 SGHVS, CDR2 FQNEAQ. The CDR3 runs 13 residues. This chain's CDR3 is CASTTGHNSPLHF. As DNA, the CDR3 is TGTGCCAGCACCACAGGGCATAATTCACCCCTCCACTTT.

DNA for the CDR3: TGTGCCAGCAGCTTAATCCGCTACGAGCAGTACTTC. As protein: CASSLIRYEQYF. This sequence joins TRBV7-2 and TRBJ2-7; no clear D. Per germline, CDR1 SGHTA and CDR2 FQGNSA. This CDR3 has 12 residues. Trimming left V 2 bases short and J 3 bases short, with 5 bases between.

V usage is TRBV12-3 or TRBV12-4 and J usage is TRBJ2-1; 7 bases map to TRBD1. After removal of 6 bases from V and 7 bases from J, the junction contained 15 bases not matched to a gene. The length of the CDR3 is 16 residues. The CDR3 loop reads CASRTGTARLHNEQFF. CDR3 sequence (DNA): TGTGCCAGCAGGACAGGGACGGCTCGGTTACATAATGAGCAGTTCTTC.

This clonotype appeared a few times. The chain joins TRBV20-1 to TRBJ2-3, with D possibly matching TRBD2 (6 bases). The CDR3 length is 15 residues. V was cut by 0 bases and J by 1 base, with 11 bases left in between. Germline V gene data show CDR1 as DFQATT and CDR2 as SNEGSKA (reference sequence). In DNA form, the CDR3 reads TGCAGTGCTAGAGAAGTAGCGGAGGGCACAGATACGCAGTATTTT. Encoded protein: CSAREVAEGTDTQYF.

The rearrangement uses TRBV7-2 and TRBJ1-2, with D unclear. V lost 2 bases, J lost 5 bases, and 6 bases lay in between. In germline, CDR1 is SGHTA, CDR2 FQGNSA. This CDR3 spans 12 amino acids. The CDR3 region has the DNA TGTGCCAGCAGCTTATACAATTATGGCTACACCTTC. Translated, it gives CASSLYNYGYTF.

This clonotype was detected only a few times. CDR3 sequence: CASSQATSTYEQYF. The CDR3 coding sequence is TGTGCCAGCAGCCAGGCCACTAGTACCTACGAGCAGTACTTC. This chain uses TRBV14 with TRBJ2-7, with D perhaps matching TRBD2 (5 bases). The CDR3 extends over 14 amino acids. With 3 bases removed from V and 2 bases from J, the gap between germline ends came to 11 bases. CDR1 is SGHDN and CDR2 is FVKESK in the germline V gene.

This clonotype was seen a handful of times. V and J are TRBV29-1 and TRBJ2-1, with D maybe TRBD1 (5 bases). V was trimmed by 7 bases and J by 6 bases, leaving 16 bases between them. The germline gives CDR1 SQVTM, CDR2 ANQGSEA. This CDR3 is 13 amino acids long. Here the CDR3 DNA reads TGCAGCGCGTGGGGCTTGGTAGTCAATGAGCAGTTCTTC. This translates into CSAWGLVVNEQFF.

The V and J genes are TRBV5-1 and TRBJ1-1; D is possibly TRBD1 (6 bases). This CDR3 is built from 16 residues. The germline CDR1 and CDR2 sequences are SGHRS and YFSETQ. V was shortened by 4 bases and J by 4 bases, with 20 bases between the two germline ends. The chain's CDR3 is CASSLKQGVLVTEAFF. CDR3 in DNA: TGCGCCAGCAGCCTTAAACAGGGCGTCTTAGTCACTGAAGCTTTCTTT.

The chain joins TRBV10-1 to TRBJ2-7; 9 nucleotides match TRBD2. CDR1 WNHNN and CDR2 SYGVQD come from the germline V gene (reference sequence). CDR3 size: 14 residues. V trimming: 5 bases; J trimming: 6 bases; junction bases outside the gene matches: 8. CDR3 nucleotides: TGCGCCAGCAGTCCATCGGGACTAGCAACCGAGCAGTACTTC. Residues: CASSPSGLATEQYF.

The chain links TRBV7-9 to TRBJ2-1; D not certain. This CDR3 has 14 amino acids. Germline CDR1 and CDR2: SEHNR and FQNEAQ (reference sequence). The V gene lost 6 bases and the J gene lost 0 bases, with 9 bases spanning the gap. The CDR3 nucleotides read TGTGCCAGCAGTTACAGTAACTCCTACAATGAGCAGTTCTTC. Translating it yields CASSYSNSYNEQFF.